What follows describes a single T cell receptor (beta chain). In its sample, this clonotype was seen many times. Its antigen has not been determined. Qualities for individual bases were not recorded, and no much larger clone is one base off. The data were taken from a study of early T cells in non-severe SARS-CoV-2 infection (dated by TCRdb to the early 2020s). Regarding the complete study: TCR sequencing used bulk RNA from unsorted whole blood, so alpha and beta chains could not be paired. The paper's findings and limits, for the study overall: VDJdb matching was skewed toward anti-spike CD8 responses and likely underestimated virus-specific expansions by missing private and CD4 specificities.

Set within a cohort of healthcare workers in London, UK, this nested case-control study involved weekly PCR testing of nasopharyngeal swabs along with blood sampling. Between 23 and 31 March 2020, the week of the UK lockdown, healthcare workers were enrolled and then followed up weekly for as long as 16 weeks. Library creation used 5' RACE. The listed sequencing device is NextSeq 500. The TCR library protocol attached unique molecular identifiers to individual cDNA molecules to correct for sequencing error and PCR bias. Both TCR alpha and beta chains were sequenced, and tight co-correlation was observed between alpha and beta sequence abundances in each sample. Concerning the study's data processing: Decombinator V4 was used to annotate TCR sequences for V gene, J gene and CDR3. Expanded TCRs were defined as changing significantly between any two time points under a Poisson model with p below 0.0001. Abundances of TCRs were expressed as counts per million after normalisation to the total number of TCRs sequenced in each sample. TRAV1-2 paired with TRAJ12, TRAJ20 or TRAJ33 defined MAIT TCRs, while TRAV10 paired with TRAJ18 defined iNKT TCRs. A search of VDJdb, accessed on 1 November 2021, was run for TCRs annotated to CMV, EBV and SARS-CoV-2, with TCRs annotated for multiple antigens excluded. The public reads were quality trimmed at Q25 with fastp and then assembled into clones with MiXCR by TCRdb, keeping productive beta chains. Every distinct CDR3 protein forms one entry, paired with its most common genes and DNA. TCRdb's processing, not the authors', yielded these V and J calls. The table for this sample lists roughly 54,000 distinct CDR3 sequences; around 8% of them were counted only once. Roughly a tenth of the sample goes to the ten largest clones.

Reading from cysteine to phenylalanine, the CDR3 counts 17 amino acids. The kept DNA is CDR3 alone, 51 bases in frame from the first base. Compared with germline, V lacks 4 bases and J lacks 2 bases; bases without a gene match: 7. From the germline V gene (reference sequence), CDR1 is GTSNPN and CDR2 is SVGIG. This receptor was obtained from an adult who was a healthcare worker with PCR-confirmed SARS-CoV-2 infection or an uninfected control (not recorded which). The source was whole blood, collected at baseline. The rearranged chain carries TRBV30 and TRBJ2-1; 14 junctional bases match TRBD2. The CDR3 reads as follows: CAWKTGLAGGTYNEQFF. The sequenced DNA is TGTGCCTGGAAGACCGGACTAGCGGGAGGTACCTACAATGAGCAGTTCTTC.